This passage covers 21 T cell receptor beta chains from one sample sequenced in a study of blood T cell repertoires in COVID-19. Only in-frame clones appear in the TCRdb table, and some are missing; sequencing was by immunoSEQ multiplex PCR. Of about 300,000 clones in the sample, roughly nine tenths were seen once. Sequencing used PBMCs or T cells enriched from blood (not recorded which). These receptors were obtained from a woman under 30 who had recovered from COVID-19.

J is TRBJ1-2 and V is TRBV5-4; unclear D gene. The V gene's germline CDR1 is SGHNT and CDR2 YYREEE (reference sequence). Trimming left V 4 bases short and J 1 base short, with 20 bases between. CDR3 length: 17 amino acids. CDR3 coding DNA: TGTGCCAGCAGCCTCCGTTTTGAGAGGAAGGATAACTATGGCTACACCTTC. Translation gives CASSLRFERKDNYGYTF. Full variable domain (rest looked up from reference TRBV5-4 and TRBJ1-2): ETGVTQSPTHLIKTRGQQVTLRCSSQSGHNTVSWYQQALGQGPQFIFQYYREEENGRGNFPPRFSGLQFPNYSSELNVNALELDDSALYLCASSLRFERKDNYGYTFGSGTRLTVV.

CDR3 sequence reads: CASSLVLAGVGTDTQYF. CDR3 sequence (DNA): TGTGCCAGCAGCTTGGTACTAGCGGGCGTCGGGACAGATACGCAGTATTTT. The chain joins TRBV5-5 to TRBJ2-3, with 9 bases lining up with TRBD2. CDR3 size: 17 residues. The germline V gene has CDR1 SGHKS and CDR2 YYEKEE (reference sequence). V gave up 0 bases and J gave up 3 bases; unmatched junction bases: 8.

This clone is a singleton in its sample. The chain couples TRBV4-1 to TRBJ1-2; 7 bases fit TRBD1. The germline gives CDR1 MGHRA, CDR2 YSYEKL. This CDR3 has 13 amino acids. Trimming took 4 bases from V and 5 from J; bases not matched to a gene: 4. CDR3 amino acids: CASSPGTAYGYTF. The DNA for the CDR3 is TGCGCCAGCAGCCCCGGGACAGCATATGGCTACACCTTC.

The rearrangement joins TRBV18 to TRBJ1-5; D is unclear. V shed 4 bases and J shed 1 base, with 8 bases lying between them. The CDR3 runs to 14 residues. CDR1 is KGHSH, CDR2 LQKENI, per germline. The CDR3 loop reads CASSRETSNQPQHF. CDR3 DNA: TGTGCCAGCTCACGGGAGACAAGCAATCAGCCCCAGCATTTT.

This clone was seen only a few times. The CDR3 coding sequence is TGTGCCTGGAGTCCGGGAGCAGGGCGTCCCCTCCACTTT. Translated, it gives CAWSPGAGRPLHF. V is TRBV30 and J is TRBJ1-6; TRBD1 is a possible D gene (5 bases). Germline V gene sequence: CDR1 GTSNPN, CDR2 SVGIG (reference sequence). CDR3 size: 13 residues. V was trimmed by 2 bases and J by 13 bases, leaving 15 bases between them. The full variable domain, completed using reference TRBV30 and TRBJ1-6, is SQTIHQWPATLVQPVGSPLSLECTVEGTSNPNLYWYRQAAGRGLQLLFYSVGIGQISSEVPQNLSASRPQDRQFILSSKKLLLSDSGFYLCAWSPGAGRPLHFGNGTRLTVT.

CDR3 DNA: TGTGCCAGCAGCTTAGATATTAGCGGGAGATCAGCGCAGTATTTT. This gives the protein CASSLDISGRSAQYF. J is TRBJ2-3 and V is TRBV11-1; 9 nucleotides match TRBD2. The CDR3 sequence is 15 residues long. V lost 1 base and J lost 10; bases outside the gene matches: 9. The germline V gene has CDR1 SGHAT and CDR2 FQDESV (reference sequence).

This chain connects TRBV5-1 to TRBJ2-7, with 8 bases matching TRBD2. The CDR3 is 15 amino acids. Trimming took 5 bases from V and 4 from J; bases not matched to a gene: 11. Germline assignment: CDR1 SGHRS and CDR2 YFSETQ. The CDR3 region has the DNA TGCGCCAGCAGAAAGCTGTGGACTAGCATGTACGAGCAGTACTTC. This encodes CASRKLWTSMYEQYF.

The chain combines TRBV3-1 (or the pseudogene TRBV3-2) with TRBJ2-2, with a tentative D call TRBD1 (6 bases). The CDR3 length is 14 residues. The V end was cut by 2 bases, the J end by 7 bases, with 11 bases between. Germline CDR1 and CDR2: LGHDT and YNNKEL (reference sequence). CDR3 DNA sequence: TGTGCCAGCAGCCAAAGACAGGAGATCGGGGAGCTGTTTTTT. It yields the protein CASSQRQEIGELFF.

This sequence joins TRBV27 and TRBJ2-1; 9 nucleotides align to TRBD1. Germline CDR1 MNHEY, CDR2 SMNVEV (reference sequence). The CDR3 has 20 amino acids. The ends lost 0 bases at V and 0 bases at J; junction bases unmatched: 12. CDR3 DNA sequence: TGTGCCAGCAGTTTATCGGGGACAGGGCTCCACAGCGGCTCCTACAATGAGCAGTTCTTC. This translates into CASSLSGTGLHSGSYNEQFF.

The V gene is TRBV29-1, the J gene TRBJ2-3, with 10 bases that match TRBD2. Germline CDR1 SQVTM, CDR2 ANQGSEA. Losses at the gene ends were 1 base for V and 2 bases for J; bases not matched to a gene: 6. CDR3 size: 16 residues. CDR3 region: CSVEGERGGFTDTQYF. For the CDR3, the DNA is TGCAGCGTTGAAGGGGAGCGGGGGGGATTCACAGATACGCAGTATTTT.

The genes are TRBV7-6 and TRBJ2-1; the D is unclear. CDR1 SGHVS and CDR2 FNYEAQ come from the germline V gene. CDR3 length equals 15 residues. Trimming removed 1 base at V and 2 bases at J, with 9 bases between. CDR3 loop: CASSLDQIPYNEQFF. CDR3 sequence (DNA): TGTGCCAGCAGCTTAGATCAGATCCCCTACAATGAGCAGTTCTTC.

The chain combines TRBV9 with TRBJ2-1, with 9 bases aligning to TRBD1. Germline CDR1 SGDLS, CDR2 YYNGEE. The CDR3 loop spans 15 amino acids. The trim removed 4 bases at V and 5 bases at J, leaving 7 bases unmatched. The CDR3 DNA reads TGTGCCAGCAGCTCCCGGGACAGGGTCCACAATGAGCAGTTCTTC. It translates to CASSSRDRVHNEQFF.

This rearrangement joins TRBV7-9 to TRBJ1-5, with D possibly matching TRBD1 (5 bases). Trimming cost V 4 bases and J 6 bases, with 10 bases left between them. Germline lookup yields CDR1 SEHNR and CDR2 FQNEAQ (reference sequence). The CDR3 runs 13 residues. CDR3 residues: CASSSQGGQPQHF. As DNA, the CDR3 is TGTGCCAGCAGCTCTCAGGGAGGTCAGCCCCAGCATTTT.

The V and J genes are TRBV30 and TRBJ1-5; a possible D gene is TRBD1 (5 bases). Germline lookup yields CDR1 GTSNPN and CDR2 SVGIG (reference sequence). The CDR3 contains 14 residues. Between the trimmed V and J ends, which lost 0 bases and 5 bases, there was a span of 11 bases. CDR3 DNA: TGTGCCTGGAGTGTTTTGGGGGGGGATCAGCCCCAGCATTTT. Protein: CAWSVLGGDQPQHF.

V and J are TRBV27 and TRBJ2-7, with 7 bases aligning to TRBD1. Germline V CDR1 and CDR2: MNHEY, SMNVEV (reference sequence). The CDR3 has 14 residues. J lost 6 bases, V lost 6 bases, and 11 bases had no gene match. The CDR3 region is CASSLLRTGVEQYF. CDR3 DNA sequence: TGTGCCAGCAGCCTCCTCCGAACAGGGGTCGAGCAGTACTTC.

V gene TRBV7-2 combines with J gene TRBJ1-6, with D uncertain. In germline, CDR1 is SGHTA, CDR2 FQGNSA. This CDR3 has 13 residues. V lost 1 base and J lost 9, with 7 bases in between. CDR3 nucleotide sequence: TGTGCCAGCAGCTTAGTTCGGGGTTCACCCCTCCACTTT. It encodes CASSLVRGSPLHF. Full variable domain (missing parts from reference TRBV7-2 and TRBJ1-6): GAGVSQSPSNKVTEKGKDVELRCDPISGHTALYWYRQSLGQGLEFLIYFQGNSAPDKSGLPSDRFSAERTGGSVSTLTIQRTQQEDSAVYLCASSLVRGSPLHFGNGTRLTVT.

V and J are TRBV6-6 and TRBJ2-7, with D possibly TRBD2 on 6 matching bases. The CDR3 is 14 amino acids. Looked up from germline, CDR1 is MNHNY and CDR2 is SVGAGI (reference sequence). The germline V and J ends were trimmed by 2 bases and 1 base, with 9 bases remaining between them. The CDR3 reads CASSYAGGSYEQYF. CDR3 DNA: TGTGCCAGCAGTTACGCTGGGGGGTCCTACGAGCAGTACTTC.

The chain uses TRBV4-1 and TRBJ2-2, with D tentatively TRBD1 (5 bases). Trimming shortened V by 8 bases and J by 2 bases, and 15 bases separated the two germline ends. The CDR3 has 15 residues. Germline V lookup: CDR1 MGHRA, CDR2 YSYEKL. The CDR3 sequence: CASHSKQGNTGELFF. CDR3 bases: TGCGCCAGCCACTCGAAGCAGGGAAACACCGGGGAGCTGTTTTTT.

This clone was observed a few times. The chain couples TRBV5-4 to TRBJ1-5, with D tentatively TRBD1 (6 bases). In germline, CDR1 is SGHNT, CDR2 YYREEE (reference sequence). Trimming removed 0 bases from V and 0 bases from J, with 7 bases in between. The CDR3 contains 15 residues. As DNA, the CDR3 is TGTGCCAGCAGCTTGGACAGGGATAGCAATCAGCCCCAGCATTTT. This gives the protein CASSLDRDSNQPQHF.

The CDR3 region has the DNA TGTGCCAGCAGCTTAAGAGCATGGAGGTCGGACAGGGCTGGAAACACCATATATTTT. It codes for CASSLRAWRSDRAGNTIYF. The V gene is TRBV11-2, the J gene TRBJ1-3; TRBD1 matches 8 bases. Germline CDR1 SGHAT, CDR2 FQNNGV. V shed 2 bases, J shed 2 bases, and the junction held 14 bases outside the gene matches. There are 19 residues in the CDR3.

The chain employs TRBV5-6 and TRBJ2-5; TRBD1 aligns across 10 bases. CDR1 is SGHDT and CDR2 is YYEEEE in the germline V gene. This CDR3 is 16 amino acids long. The V gene end was trimmed by 2 bases and the J gene end by 2 bases; junction bases not matched to a gene: 6. The CDR3 DNA is TGTGCCAGCAGCTTACCCGGGACAGGGGTGCAAGAGACCCAGTACTTC. Its protein is CASSLPGTGVQETQYF. Based on the CDR3 plus reference TRBV5-6 and TRBJ2-5, the full variable domain is DAGVTQSPTHLIKTRGQQVTLRCSPKSGHDTVSWYQQALGQGPQFIFQYYEEEERQRGNFPDRFSGHQFPNYSSELNVNALLLGDSALYLCASSLPGTGVQETQYFGPGTRLLVL.